What follows are 16 T cell receptor beta chains derived from one specimen sequenced in a study of blood T cell repertoires in COVID-19. Libraries were prepared by immunoSEQ multiplex PCR; TCRdb keeps only in-frame clonotypes and omits some of them. The profile covers 350,000 to 550,000 clones, with about 90% appearing a single time and 1.5% to 2% taken by the ten largest. Source material: PBMCs or T cells enriched from blood (not recorded which). Source of these receptors: a woman aged 18-29 years with acute COVID-19.

This chain connects TRBV19 to TRBJ1-5; TRBD1 matches 7 bases. The trim removed 8 bases at V and 1 base at J, leaving 5 bases unmatched. CDR1 LNHDA and CDR2 SQIVND come from the germline V gene (reference sequence). This CDR3 has 14 residues. CDR3: CASYSGGSNQPQHF. CDR3 coding DNA: TGTGCCAGTTATTCAGGGGGGAGCAATCAGCCCCAGCATTTT.

V gene TRBV7-3 combines with J gene TRBJ2-1, with a weak D call TRBD1 (6 bases). The CDR3 extends over 13 amino acids. Germline V lookup: CDR1 SGHTA, CDR2 FQGTGA. Trimming cost V 7 bases and J 5 bases, with 12 bases left between them. As DNA, the CDR3 is TGTGCCAGCATGACAGGAGTGGACAATGAGCAGTTCTTC. It encodes CASMTGVDNEQFF.

This chain connects TRBV9 to TRBJ1-4, with 7 bases lining up with TRBD1. CDR3 length: 17 amino acids. Germline CDR1 SGDLS, CDR2 YYNGEE. V was clipped by 0 bases and J by 6 bases; unmatched bases: 11. The CDR3: CASSVGVGDRYYEKLFF. The DNA for the CDR3 is TGTGCCAGCAGCGTAGGGGTCGGGGACAGATATTATGAAAAACTGTTTTTT. The whole variable domain, filled in from reference TRBV9 and TRBJ1-4, reads DSGVTQTPKHLITATGQRVTLRCSPRSGDLSVYWYQQSLDQGLQFLIQYYNGEERAKGNILERFSAQQFPDLHSELNLSSLELGDSALYFCASSVGVGDRYYEKLFFGSGTQLSVL.

The chain joins TRBV11-1 to TRBJ1-1; the D gene is possibly TRBD1 (5 bases). Germline lookup yields CDR1 SGHAT and CDR2 FQDESV (reference sequence). V lost 1 base to trimming and J lost 5 bases, with 8 bases between them. CDR3 length: 13 residues. The CDR3 nucleotides read TGTGCCAGCAGCTTAGATGGGGGGACTGAAGCTTTCTTT. Amino acids: CASSLDGGTEAFF.

Only a few counts were recorded for this clone. The CDR3 DNA reads as TGCGCCAGCAGCCAAGATCAGACTGCTAGATATGGCTACACCTTC. Translation gives CASSQDQTARYGYTF. This chain connects TRBV4-1 to TRBJ1-2; D gene unclear. CDR1 and CDR2 from the germline V gene are MGHRA and YSYEKL. Trimming cost V 0 bases and J 5 bases, with 13 bases left between them. The CDR3 consists of 15 residues.

This clone was counted between two and nine times. The chain has TRBV28 and TRBJ1-6, with 7 bases aligning to TRBD1. V shed 6 bases, J shed 7 bases, and the junction held 12 bases outside the gene matches. The CDR3 spans 16 residues. Germline-derived CDR1 and CDR2 are MDHEN and SYDVKM. This CDR3 is CASRKQGVFRNSPLHF. DNA of the CDR3: TGTGCCAGCAGAAAGCAGGGGGTTTTTAGGAATTCACCCCTCCACTTT. Filled out from reference TRBV28 and TRBJ1-6, the complete variable domain reads DVKVTQSSRYLVKRTGEKVFLECVQDMDHENMFWYRQDPGLGLRLIYFSYDVKMKEKGDIPEGYSVSREKKERFSLILESASTNQTSMYLCASRKQGVFRNSPLHFGNGTRLTVT.

The rearrangement links TRBV19 to TRBJ2-5; TRBD2 matches 7 bases. Trimming took 5 bases from V and 3 from J; bases not matched to a gene: 15. The CDR3 has 17 residues. Germline CDR1 LNHDA, CDR2 SQIVND (reference sequence). As DNA, the CDR3 is TGTGCCAGTAGTCCCGAATATGTCGCGGGGGAGGAAGAGACCCAGTACTTC. It translates to CASSPEYVAGEEETQYF.

This chain uses TRBV7-8 with TRBJ1-5, with 10 bases matching TRBD1. V dropped 6 bases and J dropped 6; count of bases not matched to a gene: 8. The CDR3 consists of 15 residues. From germline, CDR1 is SGHVS and CDR2 FQNEAQ. CDR3 in amino acids: CASSRDRGPSQPQHF. The DNA of the CDR3 is TGTGCCAGCAGTCGCGACAGGGGGCCTAGTCAGCCCCAGCATTTT.

Only a few counts were recorded for this clone. This chain joins TRBV19 and TRBJ2-7; TRBD1 might be the D (5 bases). Trimming stripped 6 bases from V and 0 bases from J, with 12 bases between. The length of the CDR3 is 14 residues. Germline CDR1 LNHDA, CDR2 SQIVND (reference sequence). CDR3 sequence (DNA): TGTGCCAGTAGGGCACAGGTACTCTCCTACGAGCAGTACTTC. Protein: CASRAQVLSYEQYF. The full variable domain, rest sourced from reference TRBV19 and TRBJ2-7, is DGGITQSPKYLFRKEGQNVTLSCEQNLNHDAMYWYRQDPGQGLRLIYYSQIVNDFQKGDIAEGYSVSREKKESFPLTVTSAQKNPTAFYLCASRAQVLSYEQYFGPGTRLTVT.

The chain has TRBV23-1 and TRBJ1-1; D is unresolved. TRBV23-1 is designated an ORF whose function remains uncertain. With 2 bases removed from V and 1 base from J, the gap between germline ends came to 14 bases. This CDR3 spans 16 amino acids. CDR3 sequence: CASSQAYFMKNTEAFF. Written as DNA, the CDR3 is TGCGCCAGCAGTCAAGCGTATTTCATGAAGAACACTGAAGCTTTCTTT.

V gene TRBV10-3 combines with J gene TRBJ2-3, with TRBD1 matching 9 bases. The germline V gene has CDR1 ENHRY and CDR2 SYGVKD. The CDR3 length is 15 residues. Germline trimming cut 8 bases from V and 3 bases from J; bases unmatched to any gene: 9. Written as DNA, the CDR3 is TGTGCCATCTTTCCGGGACAGGGAGGTACAGATACGCAGTATTTT. Translation: CAIFPGQGGTDTQYF.

The chain employs TRBV19 and TRBJ2-5; 8 nucleotides align to TRBD2. This CDR3 is 13 amino acids long. With 10 bases clipped from V and 5 bases from J, the junction kept 9 bases outside the gene matches. Germline CDR1 LNHDA, CDR2 SQIVND (reference sequence). CDR3: CATSGGSWETQYF. The CDR3 nucleotides are TGTGCCACTTCGGGGGGGTCATGGGAGACCCAGTACTTC. The full variable domain, rest sourced from reference TRBV19 and TRBJ2-5, is DGGITQSPKYLFRKEGQNVTLSCEQNLNHDAMYWYRQDPGQGLRLIYYSQIVNDFQKGDIAEGYSVSREKKESFPLTVTSAQKNPTAFYLCATSGGSWETQYFGPGTRLLVL.

This chain uses TRBV27 with TRBJ2-7, with TRBD1 matching 10 bases. J was trimmed by 2 bases and V by 3 bases; bases with no gene match: 1. This CDR3 contains 14 residues. CDR1 and CDR2 from the germline V gene are MNHEY and SMNVEV (reference sequence). CDR3 region: CASSFGTGAYEQYF. In DNA, the CDR3 is TGTGCCAGCAGTTTCGGGACAGGGGCCTACGAGCAGTACTTC.

The chain links TRBV3-1 (or the pseudogene TRBV3-2) to TRBJ2-5, with a weak D call TRBD2 (6 bases). The germline gives CDR1 LGHDT, CDR2 YNNKEL (reference sequence). The CDR3 is 15 residues long. Trimming left V 1 base short and J 5 bases short, with 14 bases between. CDR3 nucleotides: TGTGCCAGCAGCCAAGCGTGGGGTGGGGGGGAGACCCAGTACTTC. Translated, it gives CASSQAWGGGETQYF.

CDR3 residues: CAWSISGTGGKEQYF. As DNA, the CDR3 is TGTGCCTGGAGCATCTCCGGGACAGGGGGGAAAGAGCAGTACTTC. V usage is TRBV30 and J usage is TRBJ2-7; 11 bases map to TRBD1. CDR3 length: 15 residues. Per germline, CDR1 GTSNPN and CDR2 SVGIG (reference sequence). V lost 3 bases and J lost 7; bases outside the gene matches: 11.

The CDR3 here is CASSPPFRGGYGYTF. DNA of the CDR3: TGTGCCAGCTCACCCCCCTTTCGGGGGGGTTATGGCTACACCTTC. The rearrangement uses TRBV18 and TRBJ1-2, with D perhaps matching TRBD1 (5 bases). V shed 3 bases and J shed 5 bases, with 16 bases lying between them. The CDR3 has 15 amino acids. The germline gives CDR1 KGHSH, CDR2 LQKENI.